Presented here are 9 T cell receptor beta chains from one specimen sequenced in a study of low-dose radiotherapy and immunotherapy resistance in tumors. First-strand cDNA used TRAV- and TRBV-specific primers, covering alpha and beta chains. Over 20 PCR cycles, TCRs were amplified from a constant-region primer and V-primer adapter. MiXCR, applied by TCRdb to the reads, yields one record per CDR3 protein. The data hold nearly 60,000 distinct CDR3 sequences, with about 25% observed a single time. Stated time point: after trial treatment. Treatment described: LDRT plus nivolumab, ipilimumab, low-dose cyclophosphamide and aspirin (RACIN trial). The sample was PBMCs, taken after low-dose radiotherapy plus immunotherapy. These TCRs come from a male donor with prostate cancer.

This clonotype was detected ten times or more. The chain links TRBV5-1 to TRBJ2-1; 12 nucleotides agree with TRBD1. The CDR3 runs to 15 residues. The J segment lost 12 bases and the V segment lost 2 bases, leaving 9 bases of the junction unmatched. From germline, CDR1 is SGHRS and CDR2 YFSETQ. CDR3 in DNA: TGCGCCAGCAGCTTAAGGGGACAGGGGGCCCTCGGGCAGTTCTTC. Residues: CASSLRGQGALGQFF.

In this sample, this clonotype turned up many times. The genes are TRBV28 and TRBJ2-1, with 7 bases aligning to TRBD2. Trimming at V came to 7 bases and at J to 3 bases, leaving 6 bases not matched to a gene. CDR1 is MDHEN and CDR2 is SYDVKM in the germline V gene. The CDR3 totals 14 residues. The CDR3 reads CASILGGVYNEQFF. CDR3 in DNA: TGTGCCAGCATCCTGGGGGGGGTCTACAATGAGCAGTTCTTC. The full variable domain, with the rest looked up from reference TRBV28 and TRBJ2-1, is DVKVTQSSRYLVKRTGEKVFLECVQDMDHENMFWYRQDPGLGLRLIYFSYDVKMKEKGDIPEGYSVSREKKERFSLILESASTNQTSMYLCASILGGVYNEQFFGPGTRLTVL.

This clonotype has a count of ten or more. In DNA, the CDR3 is TGTGCCAGCAGTTACTCGCCCACACAGGGCTTATACAATGAGCAGTTCTTC. Encoded protein: CASSYSPTQGLYNEQFF. V is TRBV6-2 or TRBV6-3 and J is TRBJ2-1; a possible D gene is TRBD1 (6 bases). The V gene lost 0 bases and the J gene lost 4 bases, with 16 bases spanning the gap. The germline V gene has CDR1 MNHEY and CDR2 SVGEGT. This CDR3 is 17 amino acids long.

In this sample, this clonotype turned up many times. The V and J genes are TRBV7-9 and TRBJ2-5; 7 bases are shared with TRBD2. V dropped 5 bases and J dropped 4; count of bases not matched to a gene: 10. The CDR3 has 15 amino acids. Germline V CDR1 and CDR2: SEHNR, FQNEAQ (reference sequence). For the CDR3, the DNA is TGTGCCAGCAGCCCCCGGGGGAGCGGGGTAGAGACCCAGTACTTC. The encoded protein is CASSPRGSGVETQYF.

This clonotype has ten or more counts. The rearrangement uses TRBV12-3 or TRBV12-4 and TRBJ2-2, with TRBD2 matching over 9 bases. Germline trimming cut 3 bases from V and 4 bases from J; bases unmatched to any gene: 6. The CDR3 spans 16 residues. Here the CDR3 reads CASSFRRGGVTGELFF. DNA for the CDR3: TGTGCCAGCAGTTTTCGGCGGGGGGGCGTCACCGGGGAGCTGTTTTTT.

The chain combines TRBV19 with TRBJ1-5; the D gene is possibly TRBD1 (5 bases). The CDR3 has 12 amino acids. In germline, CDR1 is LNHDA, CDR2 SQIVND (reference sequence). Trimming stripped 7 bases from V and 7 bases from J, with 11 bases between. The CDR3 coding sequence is TGTGCCAGTACTGGGGCAGGGCAGCCCCAGCATTTT. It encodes CASTGAGQPQHF.

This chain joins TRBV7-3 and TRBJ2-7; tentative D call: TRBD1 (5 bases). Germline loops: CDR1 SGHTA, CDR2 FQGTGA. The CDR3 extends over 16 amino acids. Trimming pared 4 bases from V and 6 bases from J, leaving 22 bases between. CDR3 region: CASSSPPGYQSPEQYF. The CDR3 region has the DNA TGTGCCAGCAGCTCACCCCCAGGGTACCAGTCCCCCGAGCAGTACTTC.

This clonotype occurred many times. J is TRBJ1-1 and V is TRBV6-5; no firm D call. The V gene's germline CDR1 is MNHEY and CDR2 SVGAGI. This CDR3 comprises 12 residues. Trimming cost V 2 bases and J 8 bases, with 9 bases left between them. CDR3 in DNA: TGTGCCAGCAGTTACCCGGCGGGAGAAGCTTTCTTT. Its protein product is CASSYPAGEAFF.

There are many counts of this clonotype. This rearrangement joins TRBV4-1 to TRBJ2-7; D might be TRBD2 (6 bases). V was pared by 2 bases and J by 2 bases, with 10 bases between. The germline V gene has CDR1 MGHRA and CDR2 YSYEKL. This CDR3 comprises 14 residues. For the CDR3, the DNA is TGCGCCAGCAGCCAACCGGGACTGACCTACGAGCAGTACTTC. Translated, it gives CASSQPGLTYEQYF.